The T cell receptor (beta chain) described here comes from a study of blood T cell repertoires in COVID-19. Study summary: The United States, Italy and Spain provided the acute and convalescent COVID-19 samples. PBMCs, B-cell-depleted T cells, or T cells provided the cDNA or gDNA that made up the material.

CDR1 is SQVTM, CDR2 ANQGSEA, per germline. CDR3 length: 13 residues. J gave up 5 bases and V 4 bases, and 6 bases lay outside the gene matches. Authors' data handling: Estimated nucleated cell counts came from reference gene primer amplification. TCRdb keeps only in-frame clones here, not all; method: immunoSEQ multiplex PCR. That table supplies the V and J calls and clone size; D and trimming were determined from the DNA. The repertoire has about 230,000 clones, 65% to 90% of them found once; the top ten carry approximately 2.3%. This clone appeared a single time. The sequence was obtained from a man aged 40-50 years who had recovered from COVID-19. Source material: peripheral blood. The chain has TRBV29-1 and TRBJ2-5; 8 nucleotides match TRBD2. The CDR3 region is CSVGGLAGETQYF. In nucleotides, the CDR3 is TGCAGCGTTGGAGGACTAGCAGGCGAGACCCAGTACTTC.